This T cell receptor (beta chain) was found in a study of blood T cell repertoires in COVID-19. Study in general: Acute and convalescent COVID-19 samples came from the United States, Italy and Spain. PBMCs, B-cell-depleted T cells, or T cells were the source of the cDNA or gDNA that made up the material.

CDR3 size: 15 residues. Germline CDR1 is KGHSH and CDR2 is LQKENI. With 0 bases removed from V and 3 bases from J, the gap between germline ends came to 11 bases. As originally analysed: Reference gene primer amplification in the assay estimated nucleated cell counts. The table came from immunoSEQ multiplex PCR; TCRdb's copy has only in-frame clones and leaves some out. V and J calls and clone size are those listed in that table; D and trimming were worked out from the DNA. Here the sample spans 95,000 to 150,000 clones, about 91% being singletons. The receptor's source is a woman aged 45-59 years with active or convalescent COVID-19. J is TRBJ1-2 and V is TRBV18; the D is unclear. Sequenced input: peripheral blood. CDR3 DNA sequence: TGTGCCAGCTCACCACCCCAGGTCGGGGACTATGGCTACACCTTC. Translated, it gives CASSPPQVGDYGYTF. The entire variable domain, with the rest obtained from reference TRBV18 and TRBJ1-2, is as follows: NAGVMQNPRHLVRRRGQEARLRCSPMKGHSHVYWYRQLPEEGLKFMVYLQKENIIDESGMPKERFSAEFPKEGPSILRIQQVVRGDSAAYFCASSPPQVGDYGYTFGSGTRLTVV.